This entry lists 5 T cell receptor beta chains sequenced from one sample in a study of shared clonotypes between healthy human individuals. Naive CD8 cells lacked CD45RO and underwent positive selection for CCR7, leaving out terminally differentiated effector memory CD45RA+ cells. Here immunoSEQ multiplex PCR was the method, and the copy in TCRdb shows in-frame clones only, minus some. The sample contains 2 million to 2.5 million clones, 85% to 95% of which appear only once. Sequencing was performed on naive CD8+ T cells from PBMCs. The receptors come from a man aged 18-30 years in good health. Some clones in this sample may be carry-over from other donors' samples.

The gene calls are TRBV5-1 and TRBJ2-2; D is possibly TRBD1 (6 bases). In germline, CDR1 is SGHRS, CDR2 YFSETQ. The CDR3 is 17 amino acids. V lost 2 bases and J 0 bases, leaving 14 bases between the germline ends. The CDR3 DNA is TGCGCCAGCAGCTTCCCCCAGGGGCTAGCGAACACCGGGGAGCTGTTTTTT. Protein product: CASSFPQGLANTGELFF.

In DNA, the CDR3 is TGCAGCGTTCCGGACAGGGGGCCATCCATAGCTTTCTTT. It translates to CSVPDRGPSIAFF. This rearrangement joins TRBV29-1 to TRBJ1-1; 11 bases are a match to TRBD1. Germline V gives CDR1 SQVTM, CDR2 ANQGSEA. V was clipped by 5 bases and J by 10 bases; unmatched bases: 9. The length of the CDR3 is 13 residues.

The chain is built from TRBV27 and TRBJ1-1; D uncertain. Germline lookup yields CDR1 MNHEY and CDR2 SMNVEV (reference sequence). Trimming took off 11 bases at V and 11 bases at J, with 12 bases between the two ends. This CDR3 contains 9 residues. CDR3 in DNA: TGTGCCTCTGAGCCCGGGGCTTTCTTT. This translates into CASEPGAFF.

The V call is TRBV9, the J call TRBJ2-2; D is ambiguous. The CDR3 extends over 16 amino acids. V was trimmed by 0 bases and J by 0 bases, leaving 9 bases between them. The germline V gene encodes CDR1 SGDLS and CDR2 YYNGEE. CDR3 coding DNA: TGTGCCAGCAGCGTAGAACCATTCGCGAACACCGGGGAGCTGTTTTTT. This translates into CASSVEPFANTGELFF.

The rearrangement joins TRBV29-1 to TRBJ2-1, with D hard to call. This CDR3 has 12 residues. Trimming removed 6 bases from V and 3 bases from J, with 9 bases in between. Looked up from germline, CDR1 is SQVTM and CDR2 is ANQGSEA. The CDR3 here is CSVDDIYNEQFF. CDR3 sequence (DNA): TGCAGCGTAGACGACATCTACAATGAGCAGTTCTTC.